This T cell receptor beta chain comes out of a study of T-cell reconstitution after alpha-beta-depleted transplantation in children (dated by TCRdb to the mid-2010s). Looking at the study overall: The study quantitatively tracked T-cell immune reconstitution after TCRalphabeta/CD19-depleted allogeneic hematopoietic cell transplantation in children using TCR repertoire profiling.

The sample's treatment or condition label, in plain terms: allogeneic hematopoietic cell transplantation with graft depleted of TCRalphabeta T cells and CD19 B cells. The children who served as transplant recipients had been given grafts of TCRalphabeta/CD19-depleted allogeneic hematopoietic cells. This clonotype was found many times. Its antigen remains undetermined. No much larger clone exists at a distance of one base, and base qualities are not known. Library preparation was by PCR. TCRdb lists the instrument as Illumina HiSeq 2500. To normalize quantification of the TCRbeta repertoire, the TCR libraries were built with molecular barcoding that relied on unique molecular identifiers. Using fastp at Q25 and MiXCR, TCRdb reprocessed the public reads and kept productive beta chains. A single entry per CDR3 protein holds the most common genes and DNA from its merged rows. Within this sample are some 200,000 distinct CDR3 sequences, with approximately 10% of them counted one time only. The ten top clones hold 25% to 30% of the sample.

From cysteine to phenylalanine, the CDR3 is 14 amino acids long. The CDR3 DNA has 42 bases and is translated from base 1. Per the germline V gene (reference sequence), DFQATT is the CDR1 and SNEGSKA is the CDR2. V sheds 0 bases and J sheds 5 bases, leaving 13 bases between their ends. The full study reports these points: The apparently early recovery of alphabetaT-cell counts about two months after transplant reportedly depended on only several hundred rapidly expanded clones that came from non-depleted graft cells. In some patients, high TCRbeta diversity at day 60 was attributed to recipient T cells and intrathymic progenitors that had survived conditioning. The frequencies of hyperexpanded clones fell over the following months, and after one year, T-cell counts and TCRbeta diversity were mostly attributed to newly produced T cells.

This sequence uses TRBV20-1 and TRBJ2-5, with the D gene not clear enough to name. This TCR was sampled from a child in the first two years of life with acute myeloid leukemia, due to receive a stem cell transplant. The material sequenced was PBMCs, taken before TCRalphabeta/CD19-depleted stem cell transplant. This receptor has the CDR3 CSARDLGRRETQYF. The DNA sequence reads TGCAGTGCTAGAGATCTTGGAAGGCGGGAGACCCAGTACTTC.